This TCR beta chain was recorded in a study of technical replicates of blood from a few donors. Profiled with immunoSEQ multiplex PCR; TCRdb holds only in-frame clones, not every one. The sample yields around 84,000 clones, approximately 92% seen once. Germline lookup yields CDR1 MGHRA and CDR2 YSYEKL. The CDR3 spans 13 residues. V was cut by 5 bases and J by 6 bases, with 13 bases left in between. This receptor was obtained from a human donor in good health. The rearrangement uses TRBV4-1 and TRBJ1-1, with D possibly TRBD1 on 5 matching bases. Sequences were obtained from T cells isolated from PBMCs. The CDR3 sequence: CASSFRQMSEAFF. The CDR3 bases are TGCGCCAGCAGCTTCAGACAGATGTCTGAAGCTTTCTTT.